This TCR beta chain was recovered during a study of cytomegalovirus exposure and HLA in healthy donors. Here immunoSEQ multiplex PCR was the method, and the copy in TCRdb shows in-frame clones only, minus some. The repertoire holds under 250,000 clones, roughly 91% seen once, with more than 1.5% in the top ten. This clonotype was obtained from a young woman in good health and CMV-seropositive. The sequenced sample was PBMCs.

The CDR3 DNA reads TGTGCCAGCAGCGTAGAGGAGCGGGGGGATGGACGAGAGCAGTACTTC. Translation: CASSVEERGDGREQYF. The gene calls are TRBV9 and TRBJ2-7; TRBD2 matches at 9 bases. V gave up 0 bases and J gave up 7 bases; unmatched junction bases: 11. CDR1 is SGDLS and CDR2 is YYNGEE in the germline V gene. The CDR3 sequence is 16 residues long.